A selection of T cell receptor beta chains follows, all from one sample in a study of T cells in Graves' hyperthyroidism and ophthalmopathy. From the multiplex PCR reads, TCRdb called clonotypes with MiXCR, one entry per CDR3 protein. Of a few hundred thousand distinct CDR3 sequences listed, roughly a sixth were seen once; the top ten hold roughly 3.3%. Source material: blood. The receptors stem from a middle-aged woman with Graves' ophthalmopathy. Each CDR3 is given with its conserved first and last residue. A D gene is named only where the DNA matches it firmly. The size of a clone is reported for some rows only, either as once, few or many, or as a class for expanded clones.

d_call,clone_size,j_call,v_call,cdr3_nt,cdr3_aa
NA,many,TRBJ2-7,TRBV7-9,TGTGCCAGCAGCTCTGGGGTGGCGTTGAGCTCCTACGAGCAGTACTTC,CASSSGVALSSYEQYF
NA,NA,TRBJ2-2,TRBV29-1,TGCAGCGTTGACAACGCGAACACCGGGGAGCTGTTTTTT,CSVDNANTGELFF
TRBD2,few,TRBJ2-5,TRBV6-2/TRBV6-3,TGTGCCAGCACTCATAGCGGGAACCAAGAGACCCAGTACTTC,CASTHSGNQETQYF
NA,few,TRBJ1-5,TRBV4-1,TGCGCCAGCAGCCCCACACCAGGGGTCAATCAGCCCCAGCATTTT,CASSPTPGVNQPQHF
NA,NA,TRBJ2-1,TRBV12-3/TRBV12-4,TGTGCCAGCAGTCCCCGGGCCCAGGGGGGCAATGAGCAGTTCTTC,CASSPRAQGGNEQFF
NA,many,TRBJ2-1,TRBV28,TGTGCCAGCGGGGGTGTAAAGTCCTACAATGAGCAGTTCTTC,CASGGVKSYNEQFF
NA,few,TRBJ2-3,TRBV20-1,TGCAGTGCTTTAGACAGCCACACAGGGTCAGATACGCAGTATTTT,CSALDSHTGSDTQYF
TRBD2,many,TRBJ2-5,TRBV6-6,TGTGCCAGCAGTTACTCTTTGTCGGGGGGAGAGACCCAGTACTTC,CASSYSLSGGETQYF
NA,NA,TRBJ2-3,TRBV5-6,TGTGCCAGCAGCTTGGTCGGGGGAGATACGCAGTATTTT,CASSLVGGDTQYF
TRBD2,many,TRBJ2-3,TRBV27,TGTGCCAGAGAGCGGGGGCTAGCGTCGTATACGCAGTATTTT,CARERGLASYTQYF
NA,many,TRBJ2-1,TRBV29-1,TGCAGTTATGAGGCGGAGGGCTCCTACAATGAGCAGTTCTTC,CSYEAEGSYNEQFF
NA,few,TRBJ1-5,TRBV5-1,TGCGCCAGCAGCCCAGGGACTATCGATCAGCCCCAGCATTTT,CASSPGTIDQPQHF
NA,few,TRBJ2-7,TRBV6-1,TGTGCCAGCAGTGATCAACAGGGAGGCGAGCAGTACTTC,CASSDQQGGEQYF
TRBD1,many,TRBJ1-2,TRBV20-1,TGCAGTGCTAGGGGGGACAGGCTTCACTACACCTTC,CSARGDRLHYTF
NA,NA,TRBJ2-1,TRBV14,TGTGCCAGCAGCCAAGAAGGGACCGACAATGAGCAGTTCTTC,CASSQEGTDNEQFF
TRBD1,few,TRBJ1-2,TRBV18,TGTGCCAGCTCACCTCGGGACAGGGAATCTAAAGGCTACACCTTC,CASSPRDRESKGYTF
NA,NA,TRBJ2-5,TRBV6-5,TGTGCCAGCAGTTACTCGAGGAGACTAGGCACAGAGACCCAGTACTTC,CASSYSRRLGTETQYF
TRBD1,many,TRBJ1-1,TRBV12-3/TRBV12-4,TGTGCCAGCAGTCCCAGGGGGTTCACTGAAGCTTTCTTT,CASSPRGFTEAFF
NA,many,TRBJ2-7,TRBV10-1,TGCGCCAGCAGCCCGGACAGTTCCTACGAGCAGTACTTC,CASSPDSSYEQYF
NA,many,TRBJ1-5,TRBV6-2/TRBV6-3,TGTGCCAGCAGGACAGTCATTAGCAATCAGCCCCAGCATTTT,CASRTVISNQPQHF
NA,many,TRBJ2-3,TRBV3-1,TGTGCCAGCAGCCCAATCCGGAACCTATTCACAGATACGCAGTATTTT,CASSPIRNLFTDTQYF
TRBD1,few,TRBJ1-2,TRBV19,TGTGCCAGTAGACGGATTGGGACAGGGGGCAACTATGGCTACACCTTC,CASRRIGTGGNYGYTF